A selection of T cell receptor beta chains follows, all from one sample in a study of healthy donors' naive CD4 and CD8 T cells. TCRdb re-called the reads with MiXCR, one entry per CDR3 protein. The table has about 180,000 distinct CDR3 sequences, over 60% seen once. The source material was naive CD4+ and CD8+ T cells sorted from blood, pooled from several donors. All receptors come from a pool of human donors in good health; the sample pools cells from several healthy donors. CDR3s include the opening cysteine and the closing phenylalanine or tryptophan. Fields, in order: V gene, clone size, D gene, J gene, CDR3 protein, CDR3 DNA. D genes are given only for firm matches. Clone size is stated in some rows and not others, as once, few, many or a class when expanded.

V gene: TRBV7-8
clone size: .
D gene: .
J gene: TRBJ2-5
CDR3 protein: CASSPDLETQYF
CDR3 DNA: TGTGCCAGCAGCCCCGACCTAGAGACCCAGTACTTC

V gene: TRBV6-6
clone size: .
D gene: .
J gene: TRBJ1-1
CDR3 protein: CASLVLNTEAFF
CDR3 DNA: TGTGCCAGCCTCGTGCTGAACACTGAAGCTTTCTTT

V gene: TRBV29-1
clone size: few
D gene: .
J gene: TRBJ2-7
CDR3 protein: CSVVRPGANEQYF
CDR3 DNA: TGCAGCGTTGTTAGGCCCGGTGCGAACGAGCAGTACTTC

V gene: TRBV6-5
clone size: few
D gene: .
J gene: TRBJ2-7
CDR3 protein: CASSYSHPLYEQYF
CDR3 DNA: TGTGCCAGCAGTTACTCCCACCCTCTCTACGAGCAGTACTTC

V gene: TRBV20-1
clone size: .
D gene: .
J gene: TRBJ2-5
CDR3 protein: CSADSTVETQYF
CDR3 DNA: TGCAGTGCCGACAGTACGGTAGAGACCCAGTACTTC

V gene: TRBV29-1
clone size: few
D gene: TRBD1
J gene: TRBJ1-2
CDR3 protein: CSVPGQGLGYTF
CDR3 DNA: TGCAGCGTGCCGGGACAGGGGTTAGGCTACACCTTC

V gene: TRBV5-1
clone size: .
D gene: .
J gene: TRBJ1-1
CDR3 protein: CASSLVYGAEAFF
CDR3 DNA: TGCGCCAGCAGCTTGGTTTACGGCGCCGAAGCTTTCTTT

V gene: TRBV6-1
clone size: .
D gene: .
J gene: TRBJ1-5
CDR3 protein: CASSEKTAYSNQPQHF
CDR3 DNA: TGTGCCAGCAGTGAAAAGACCGCTTATAGCAATCAGCCCCAGCATTTT

V gene: TRBV19
clone size: .
D gene: .
J gene: TRBJ1-1
CDR3 protein: CASSIGTWVPEAFF
CDR3 DNA: TGTGCCAGTAGTATTGGGACATGGGTTCCTGAAGCTTTCTTT

V gene: TRBV19
clone size: .
D gene: .
J gene: TRBJ2-1
CDR3 protein: CASRTGHSSYNEQFF
CDR3 DNA: TGTGCCAGTAGGACAGGCCATAGCTCCTACAATGAGCAGTTCTTC

V gene: TRBV27
clone size: .
D gene: TRBD1
J gene: TRBJ1-2
CDR3 protein: CASSLMQGVGYTF
CDR3 DNA: TGTGCCAGCAGTTTAATGCAGGGGGTGGGCTACACCTTC

V gene: TRBV19
clone size: .
D gene: .
J gene: TRBJ2-1
CDR3 protein: CASSTYGTSGYNEQFF
CDR3 DNA: TGTGCCAGTAGTACCTACGGGACGTCGGGTTACAATGAGCAGTTCTTC

V gene: TRBV6-5
clone size: once
D gene: .
J gene: TRBJ2-3
CDR3 protein: CASSQDTTGALTDTQYF
CDR3 DNA: TGTGCCAGCAGTCAAGATACGACCGGGGCACTCACAGATACGCAGTATTTT

V gene: TRBV29-1
clone size: .
D gene: .
J gene: TRBJ2-3
CDR3 protein: CSIQSGDTQYF
CDR3 DNA: TGCAGCATACAATCAGGAGATACGCAGTATTTT

V gene: TRBV19
clone size: .
D gene: TRBD2
J gene: TRBJ2-1
CDR3 protein: CASSPGTSGIGEQFF
CDR3 DNA: TGTGCCAGTAGCCCCGGGACTAGCGGGATTGGCGAGCAGTTCTTC

V gene: TRBV29-1
clone size: few
D gene: TRBD2
J gene: TRBJ2-1
CDR3 protein: CSVESGLAEQFF
CDR3 DNA: TGCAGCGTTGAATCGGGACTAGCGGAGCAGTTCTTC

V gene: TRBV29-1
clone size: .
D gene: .
J gene: TRBJ2-5
CDR3 protein: CSGYTNRGETQYF
CDR3 DNA: TGCAGCGGATACACGAATCGCGGGGAGACCCAGTACTTC

V gene: TRBV6-6
clone size: .
D gene: .
J gene: TRBJ2-5
CDR3 protein: CASSGTPQETQYF
CDR3 DNA: TGTGCCAGCAGCGGGACTCCCCAAGAGACCCAGTACTTC

V gene: TRBV6-5
clone size: .
D gene: TRBD1
J gene: TRBJ2-7
CDR3 protein: CATADRAKHEQYF
CDR3 DNA: TGTGCCACCGCGGACAGGGCTAAACACGAGCAGTACTTC

V gene: TRBV5-8
clone size: .
D gene: TRBD2
J gene: TRBJ2-7
CDR3 protein: CASSLGTSGAYEQYF
CDR3 DNA: TGTGCCAGCAGCTTGGGGACTAGCGGAGCCTACGAGCAGTACTTC

V gene: TRBV20-1
clone size: .
D gene: TRBD1
J gene: TRBJ2-7
CDR3 protein: CSARDTRDRGSYEQYF
CDR3 DNA: TGCAGTGCTAGAGATACACGGGACAGGGGCTCCTACGAGCAGTACTTC

V gene: TRBV5-6
clone size: once
D gene: .
J gene: TRBJ2-1
CDR3 protein: CASSLARDSRLGEQFF
CDR3 DNA: TGTGCCAGCAGCTTGGCCAGGGATAGCCGCCTGGGTGAGCAGTTCTTC

V gene: TRBV29-1
clone size: few
D gene: TRBD1
J gene: TRBJ1-3
CDR3 protein: CSVEDPTGFGNTIYF
CDR3 DNA: TGCAGCGTTGAAGATCCGACAGGGTTTGGAAACACCATATATTTT

V gene: TRBV6-5
clone size: few
D gene: .
J gene: TRBJ1-2
CDR3 protein: CASSHGTQLDGYTF
CDR3 DNA: TGTGCCAGCTCGCACGGTACCCAGTTGGATGGCTACACCTTC

V gene: TRBV27
clone size: .
D gene: .
J gene: TRBJ1-1
CDR3 protein: CASSPTGLEAFF
CDR3 DNA: TGTGCCAGCAGTCCTACAGGGCTCGAAGCTTTCTTT

V gene: TRBV20-1
clone size: .
D gene: .
J gene: TRBJ1-2
CDR3 protein: CSVFPRAGNYGYTF
CDR3 DNA: TGCAGTGTATTCCCCCGGGCAGGGAACTATGGCTACACCTTC

V gene: TRBV6-1
clone size: .
D gene: TRBD2
J gene: TRBJ2-7
CDR3 protein: CASRRGGPGEQYF
CDR3 DNA: TGTGCCAGTCGTCGCGGGGGGCCGGGCGAGCAGTACTTC

V gene: TRBV24-1
clone size: few
D gene: .
J gene: TRBJ1-5
CDR3 protein: CATSAFSSNQPQHF
CDR3 DNA: TGTGCCACCAGTGCCTTCAGTAGCAATCAGCCCCAGCATTTT

V gene: TRBV11-2
clone size: few
D gene: .
J gene: TRBJ1-2
CDR3 protein: CASSGDTGGYTF
CDR3 DNA: TGTGCCAGCAGCGGGGACACCGGTGGCTACACCTTC

V gene: TRBV27
clone size: .
D gene: .
J gene: TRBJ2-7
CDR3 protein: CASGRGEAYEQYF
CDR3 DNA: TGTGCCAGCGGTCGCGGTGAGGCCTACGAGCAGTACTTC

V gene: TRBV7-8
clone size: .
D gene: TRBD1
J gene: TRBJ1-1
CDR3 protein: CASSLDRTGRTEAFF
CDR3 DNA: TGTGCCAGCAGCCTAGACAGGACAGGGCGCACTGAAGCTTTCTTT

V gene: TRBV6-1
clone size: .
D gene: .
J gene: TRBJ1-5
CDR3 protein: CASSYQGAQPQHF
CDR3 DNA: TGTGCCAGCAGTTACCAAGGAGCTCAGCCCCAGCATTTT

V gene: TRBV6-2/TRBV6-3
clone size: .
D gene: TRBD1
J gene: TRBJ1-1
CDR3 protein: CASTQGALNTEAFF
CDR3 DNA: TGTGCCAGCACCCAGGGGGCATTGAACACTGAAGCTTTCTTT

V gene: TRBV6-5
clone size: once
D gene: TRBD2
J gene: TRBJ2-7
CDR3 protein: CASSSPGLGPHSYEQYF
CDR3 DNA: TGTGCCAGCAGTTCCCCGGGACTAGGTCCCCACTCCTACGAGCAGTACTTC

V gene: TRBV12-3/TRBV12-4
clone size: .
D gene: .
J gene: TRBJ2-5
CDR3 protein: CASSYGGTETQYF
CDR3 DNA: TGTGCCAGCAGCTACGGGGGAACAGAGACCCAGTACTTC

V gene: TRBV29-1
clone size: .
D gene: TRBD2
J gene: TRBJ2-7
CDR3 protein: CSVEHGTSSYEQYF
CDR3 DNA: TGCAGCGTTGAACACGGGACTAGCTCCTACGAGCAGTACTTC

V gene: TRBV29-1
clone size: once
D gene: .
J gene: TRBJ2-1
CDR3 protein: CSARAGLAPNEQFF
CDR3 DNA: TGCAGCGCTAGAGCGGGCCTGGCGCCCAATGAGCAGTTCTTC

V gene: TRBV19
clone size: .
D gene: .
J gene: TRBJ2-7
CDR3 protein: CASTMGQDTSYEQYF
CDR3 DNA: TGTGCCAGTACTATGGGGCAAGACACCTCCTACGAGCAGTACTTC

V gene: TRBV29-1
clone size: .
D gene: .
J gene: TRBJ2-7
CDR3 protein: CSVEGDQTYEQYF
CDR3 DNA: TGCAGCGTTGAGGGGGACCAAACCTACGAGCAGTACTTC

V gene: TRBV29-1
clone size: .
D gene: .
J gene: TRBJ1-2
CDR3 protein: CSALPSLAGGYTF
CDR3 DNA: TGCAGCGCCTTACCTTCCTTGGCTGGTGGCTACACCTTC

V gene: TRBV27
clone size: .
D gene: .
J gene: TRBJ1-6
CDR3 protein: CASRRGGEGWSLHF
CDR3 DNA: TGTGCCAGCAGAAGGGGAGGGGAGGGCTGGTCCCTCCACTTT

V gene: TRBV30
clone size: .
D gene: .
J gene: TRBJ2-1
CDR3 protein: CAWSVLDEQFF
CDR3 DNA: TGTGCCTGGAGTGTACTCGATGAGCAGTTCTTC

V gene: TRBV7-2
clone size: .
D gene: .
J gene: TRBJ1-5
CDR3 protein: CASSSHLYQPQHF
CDR3 DNA: TGTGCCAGCAGCTCCCACCTCTATCAGCCCCAGCATTTT

V gene: TRBV6-2/TRBV6-3
clone size: .
D gene: TRBD1
J gene: TRBJ1-2
CDR3 protein: CASRGQGYGYTF
CDR3 DNA: TGTGCCAGCAGGGGACAGGGTTATGGCTACACCTTC

V gene: TRBV29-1
clone size: .
D gene: .
J gene: TRBJ1-2
CDR3 protein: CSVEGPADPIYGYTF
CDR3 DNA: TGCAGCGTTGAAGGGCCAGCGGACCCAATCTATGGCTACACCTTC

V gene: TRBV27
clone size: .
D gene: .
J gene: TRBJ2-2
CDR3 protein: CASSSYGTGELVF
CDR3 DNA: TGTGCCAGCAGTTCTTACGGAACCGGGGAGCTGGTTTTT

V gene: TRBV19
clone size: .
D gene: .
J gene: TRBJ1-1
CDR3 protein: CASSILGRGAEAFF
CDR3 DNA: TGTGCCAGTAGTATACTAGGGAGAGGCGCTGAAGCTTTCTTT

V gene: TRBV6-6
clone size: .
D gene: TRBD1
J gene: TRBJ2-7
CDR3 protein: CASRDRVVYEQYF
CDR3 DNA: TGTGCCAGCAGGGACAGGGTGGTCTACGAGCAGTACTTC

V gene: TRBV12-3/TRBV12-4
clone size: .
D gene: TRBD1
J gene: TRBJ2-7
CDR3 protein: CASSLDQGALSYEQYF
CDR3 DNA: TGTGCCAGCAGTTTGGATCAGGGGGCCCTCTCCTACGAGCAGTACTTC